This T cell receptor (beta chain) stems from a study of human T cells and chemical hapten exposure. Findings of the study overall: Clustering by CDR3 similarity yielded significantly more large clusters from expanded TCRs than controls. As the donors had alopecia, their immune response may differ from healthy people's.

As for time point: patch test 1, 2 weeks after DPC sensitization. The treatment here: therapeutic diphenylcyclopropenone sensitization with weekly scalp DPC. Regarding this clonotype: Its antigen is unidentified.

TCRdb independently ran MiXCR on the RACE reads; one entry per CDR3 protein. The table records around 77,000 distinct CDR3 sequences, about 9.4% of them present only once. Germline V gives CDR1 SGDLS, CDR2 YYNGEE. The CDR3 sequence is 15 residues long. V shed 0 bases, J shed 7 bases, and the junction held 1 base outside the gene matches. Sequencing was performed on whole blood, taken in connection with sensitization to the hapten diphenylcyclopropenone (DPC). The rearrangement joins TRBV9 to TRBJ2-1; TRBD2 aligns across 13 bases. This TCR derives from a woman between 35 and 50 years old with alopecia areata. Some clones in this sample may be carry-over from other donors' samples. CDR3 bases: TGTGCCAGCAGCGTAGAACTAGCGGGGGGGAATGAGCAGTTCTTC. It specifies CASSVELAGGNEQFF.